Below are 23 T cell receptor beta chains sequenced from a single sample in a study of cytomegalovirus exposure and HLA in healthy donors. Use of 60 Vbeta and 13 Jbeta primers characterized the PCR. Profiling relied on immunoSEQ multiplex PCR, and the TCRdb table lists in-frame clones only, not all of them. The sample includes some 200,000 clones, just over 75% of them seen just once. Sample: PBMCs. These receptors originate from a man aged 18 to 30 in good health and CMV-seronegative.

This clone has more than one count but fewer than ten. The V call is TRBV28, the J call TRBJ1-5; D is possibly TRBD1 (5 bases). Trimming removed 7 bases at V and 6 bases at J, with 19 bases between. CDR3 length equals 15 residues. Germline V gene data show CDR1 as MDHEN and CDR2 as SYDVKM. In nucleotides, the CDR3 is TGTGCCAGCAACTTGTGGGGGGGGACCCCTCAGCCCCAGCATTTT. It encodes CASNLWGGTPQPQHF. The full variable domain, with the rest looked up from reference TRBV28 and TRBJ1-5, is DVKVTQSSRYLVKRTGEKVFLECVQDMDHENMFWYRQDPGLGLRLIYFSYDVKMKEKGDIPEGYSVSREKKERFSLILESASTNQTSMYLCASNLWGGTPQPQHFGDGTRLSIL.

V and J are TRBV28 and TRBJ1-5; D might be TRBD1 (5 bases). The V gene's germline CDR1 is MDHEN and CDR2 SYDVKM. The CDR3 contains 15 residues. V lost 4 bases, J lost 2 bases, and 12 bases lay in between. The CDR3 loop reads CASSSSDSRNQPQHF. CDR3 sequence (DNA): TGTGCCAGCAGTTCATCCGACAGCCGCAATCAGCCCCAGCATTTT.

The CDR3 protein is CASSDYGGTYEQYF. CDR3 nucleotide sequence: TGTGCCAGCAGTGACTACGGCGGGACCTACGAGCAGTACTTC. The chain employs TRBV6-1 and TRBJ2-7, with D tentatively TRBD2 (6 bases). The CDR3 loop spans 14 amino acids. Germline assignment: CDR1 MNHNS and CDR2 SASEGT. Trimming took 3 bases from V and 2 from J, leaving 11 bases between them.

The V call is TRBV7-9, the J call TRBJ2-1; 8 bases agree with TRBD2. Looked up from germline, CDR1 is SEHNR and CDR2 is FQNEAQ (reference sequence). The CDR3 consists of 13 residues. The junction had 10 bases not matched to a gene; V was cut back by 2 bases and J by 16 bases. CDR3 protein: CASSLRLAGGIFF. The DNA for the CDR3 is TGTGCCAGCAGCTTACGGCTAGCGGGCGGCATTTTCTTC.

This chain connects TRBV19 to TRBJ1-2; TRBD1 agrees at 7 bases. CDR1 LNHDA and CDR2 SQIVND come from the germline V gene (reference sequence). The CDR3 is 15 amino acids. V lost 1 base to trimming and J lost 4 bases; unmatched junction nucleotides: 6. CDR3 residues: CASSIVATGSYGYTF. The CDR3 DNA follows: TGTGCCAGTAGTATAGTAGCGACAGGGAGCTATGGCTACACCTTC.

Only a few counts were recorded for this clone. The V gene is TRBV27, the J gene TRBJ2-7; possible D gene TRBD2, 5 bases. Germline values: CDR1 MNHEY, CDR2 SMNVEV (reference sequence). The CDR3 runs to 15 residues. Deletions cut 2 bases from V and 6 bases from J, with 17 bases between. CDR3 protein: CASSLQPSGLSEQYF. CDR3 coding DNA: TGTGCCAGCAGTTTACAGCCAAGCGGCCTTTCCGAGCAGTACTTC.

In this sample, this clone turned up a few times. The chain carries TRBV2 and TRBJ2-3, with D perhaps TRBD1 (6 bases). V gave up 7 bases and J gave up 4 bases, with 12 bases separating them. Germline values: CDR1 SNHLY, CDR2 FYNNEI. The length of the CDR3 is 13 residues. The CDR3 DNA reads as TGTGCCAGCAAAAGGACAGTAGCAGATACGCAGTATTTT. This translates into CASKRTVADTQYF.

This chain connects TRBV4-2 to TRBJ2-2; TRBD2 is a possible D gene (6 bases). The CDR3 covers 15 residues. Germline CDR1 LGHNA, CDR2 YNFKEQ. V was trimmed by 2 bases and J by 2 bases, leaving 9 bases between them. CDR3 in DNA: TGTGCCAGCAGCCAACGGGGGTCAAACACCGGGGAGCTGTTTTTT. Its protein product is CASSQRGSNTGELFF.

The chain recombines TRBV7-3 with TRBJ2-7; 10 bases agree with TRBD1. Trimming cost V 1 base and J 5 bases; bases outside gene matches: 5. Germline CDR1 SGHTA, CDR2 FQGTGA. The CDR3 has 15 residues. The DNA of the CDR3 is TGTGCCAGCAGCTTAAGGGGACAGGGGTCCCACGAGCAGTACTTC. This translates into CASSLRGQGSHEQYF. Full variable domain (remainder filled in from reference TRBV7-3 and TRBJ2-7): GAGVSQTPSNKVTEKGKYVELRCDPISGHTALYWYRQSLGQGPEFLIYFQGTGAADDSGLPNDRFFAVRPEGSVSTLKIQRTERGDSAVYLCASSLRGQGSHEQYFGPGTRLTVT.

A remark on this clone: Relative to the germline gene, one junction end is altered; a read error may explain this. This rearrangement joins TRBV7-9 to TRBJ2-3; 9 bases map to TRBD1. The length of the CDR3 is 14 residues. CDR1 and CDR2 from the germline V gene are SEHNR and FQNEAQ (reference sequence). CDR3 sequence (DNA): TGTTCCAGCAGTTCAGGACAGGGGACAGATACGCAGTATTTT. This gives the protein CSSSSGQGTDTQYF.

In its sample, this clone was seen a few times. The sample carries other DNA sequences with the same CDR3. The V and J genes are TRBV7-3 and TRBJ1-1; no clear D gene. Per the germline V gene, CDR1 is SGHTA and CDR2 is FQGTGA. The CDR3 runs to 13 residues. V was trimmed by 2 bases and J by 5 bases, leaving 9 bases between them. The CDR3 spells CASSLRGNTEAFF. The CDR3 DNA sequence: TGTGCCAGCAGCTTACGAGGAAATACTGAAGCTTTCTTT.

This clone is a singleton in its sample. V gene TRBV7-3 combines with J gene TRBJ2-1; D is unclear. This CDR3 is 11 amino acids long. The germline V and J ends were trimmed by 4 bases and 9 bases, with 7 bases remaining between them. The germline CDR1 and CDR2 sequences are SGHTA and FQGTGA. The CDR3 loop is CASSSSGEQFF. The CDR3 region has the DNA TGTGCCAGCAGCTCTAGTGGTGAGCAGTTCTTC.

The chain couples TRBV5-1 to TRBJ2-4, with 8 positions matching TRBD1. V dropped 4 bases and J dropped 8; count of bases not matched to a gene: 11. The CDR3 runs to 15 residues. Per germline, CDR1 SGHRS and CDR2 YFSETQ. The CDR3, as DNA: TGCGCCAGCAGCCAAGGACAGGGCGGTCTGGACATTCAGTACTTC. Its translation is CASSQGQGGLDIQYF.

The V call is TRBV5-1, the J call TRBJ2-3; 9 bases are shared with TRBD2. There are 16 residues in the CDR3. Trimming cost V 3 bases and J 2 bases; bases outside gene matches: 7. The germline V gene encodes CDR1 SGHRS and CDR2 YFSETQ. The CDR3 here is CASSWSLAGITDTQYF. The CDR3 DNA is TGCGCCAGCAGCTGGAGCCTAGCGGGAATCACAGATACGCAGTATTTT.

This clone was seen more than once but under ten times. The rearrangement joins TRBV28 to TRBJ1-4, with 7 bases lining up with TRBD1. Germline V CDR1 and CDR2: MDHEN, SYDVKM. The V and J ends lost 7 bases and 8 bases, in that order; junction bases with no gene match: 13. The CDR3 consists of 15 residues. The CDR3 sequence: CASTFNRGGVEKLFF. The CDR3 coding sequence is TGTGCCAGCACCTTCAACAGGGGAGGTGTCGAAAAACTGTTTTTT.

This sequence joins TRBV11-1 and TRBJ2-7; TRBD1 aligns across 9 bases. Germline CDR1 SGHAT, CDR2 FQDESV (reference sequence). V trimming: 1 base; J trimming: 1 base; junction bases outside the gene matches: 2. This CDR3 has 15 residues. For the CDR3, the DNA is TGTGCCAGCAGCTTAGACGGGACAGGGTCCTACGAGCAGTACTTC. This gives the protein CASSLDGTGSYEQYF.

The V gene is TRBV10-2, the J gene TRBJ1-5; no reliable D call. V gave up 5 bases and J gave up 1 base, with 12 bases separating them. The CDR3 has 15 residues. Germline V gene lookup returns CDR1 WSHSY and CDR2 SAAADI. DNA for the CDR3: TGCGCCAGCAGTCCCGCCTCGCAGAGCAATCAGCCCCAGCATTTT. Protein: CASSPASQSNQPQHF.

This CDR3 reads CASSTPGGNYGYTF. Here the CDR3 DNA reads TGTGCCAGCAGTACCCCAGGGGGGAACTATGGCTACACCTTC. The chain carries TRBV6-5 and TRBJ1-2; 7 nucleotides match TRBD1. V lost 5 bases, J lost 2 bases, and 5 bases stayed unmatched. The germline CDR1 and CDR2 sequences are MNHEY and SVGAGI. The CDR3 runs to 14 residues.

DNA of the CDR3: TGTGCCAGCAGCTTTTGGCAGGGTTACACCGGGGAGCTGTTTTTT. It specifies CASSFWQGYTGELFF. The chain carries TRBV11-1 and TRBJ2-2; weak D call: TRBD1 (5 bases). The CDR3 has 15 residues. V lost 3 bases, J lost 3 bases, and 11 bases lay in between. Germline CDR1 is SGHAT and CDR2 is FQDESV (reference sequence).

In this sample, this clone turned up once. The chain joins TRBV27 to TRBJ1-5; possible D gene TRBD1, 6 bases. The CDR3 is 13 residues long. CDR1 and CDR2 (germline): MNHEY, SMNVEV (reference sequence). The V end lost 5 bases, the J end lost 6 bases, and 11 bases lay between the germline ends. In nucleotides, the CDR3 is TGTGCCAGCAGTGCCACAGGGTTTCAGCCCCAGCATTTT. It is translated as CASSATGFQPQHF.

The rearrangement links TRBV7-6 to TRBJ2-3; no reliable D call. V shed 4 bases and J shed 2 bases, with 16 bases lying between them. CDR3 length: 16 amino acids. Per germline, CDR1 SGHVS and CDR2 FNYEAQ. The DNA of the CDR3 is TGTGCCAGCAGCTCCCTTTTTGGCGACTCCACAGATACGCAGTATTTT. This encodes CASSSLFGDSTDTQYF.

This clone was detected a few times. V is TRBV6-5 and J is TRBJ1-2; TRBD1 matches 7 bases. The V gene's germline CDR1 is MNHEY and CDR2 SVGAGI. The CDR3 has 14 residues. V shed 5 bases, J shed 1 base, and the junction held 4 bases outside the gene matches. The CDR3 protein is CASSTWDSNYGYTF. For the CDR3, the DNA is TGTGCCAGCAGTACTTGGGACAGTAACTATGGCTACACCTTC.

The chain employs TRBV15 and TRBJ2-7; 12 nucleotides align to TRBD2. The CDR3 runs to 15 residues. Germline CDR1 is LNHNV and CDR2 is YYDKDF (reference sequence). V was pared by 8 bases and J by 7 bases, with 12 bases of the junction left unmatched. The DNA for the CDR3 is TGTGCCACCCGACTAGCGGGAGACTCCCCGGGGGAGCAGTACTTC. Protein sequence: CATRLAGDSPGEQYF.